The 17 T cell receptor beta chains given below trace back to one sample, sequenced in a study of regulatory T cells in long-lasting Graves disease. Time point noted: persistent/refractory GD, antithyroid drugs over 5 years with positive TRAb. Researchers made the TCR library from RNA that was extracted from PBMCs. According to the study, TCR beta libraries were built with iRepertoire HTBI primers and CDR3-region Arm-PCR. TCRdb ran MiXCR on the multiplex PCR reads and lists one entry per CDR3 protein. The sample holds approximately 400,000 distinct CDR3 sequences, less than 25% seen once. Here the sequenced sample was peripheral blood mononuclear cells (PBMCs), taken when the disease was refractory, from a patient treated with antithyroid drugs. The receptors stem from a female donor with Graves disease.

The chain joins TRBV6-1 to TRBJ1-5, with a possible D match to TRBD1 (6 bases). The V gene's germline CDR1 is MNHNS and CDR2 SASEGT. Trimming left V 1 base short and J 5 bases short, with 18 bases between. This CDR3 is built from 17 residues. CDR3 DNA: TGTGCCAGCAGTGAAGTAGATCAGGGGTGGGTGTATCAGCCCCAGCATTTT. Encoded protein: CASSEVDQGWVYQPQHF.

There are many counts of this clonotype. The V call is TRBV12-3 or TRBV12-4, the J call TRBJ2-7; 9 bases align to TRBD2. With V trimmed by 2 bases and J by 0 bases, 14 bases remained unmatched. The CDR3 runs to 19 residues. The CDR3 spells CASSLHPGVLAGSSYEQYF. The CDR3 coding sequence is TGTGCCAGCAGTTTACATCCAGGGGTTCTAGCGGGGAGCTCCTACGAGCAGTACTTC.

The CDR3 spells CSASSRRNTGELFF. In nucleotides, the CDR3 is TGCAGTGCTAGTTCCAGGAGGAACACCGGGGAGCTGTTTTTT. The gene calls are TRBV20-1 and TRBJ2-2, with no clear D. The CDR3 is made up of 14 amino acids. The V end lost 3 bases, the J end lost 1 base, and 9 bases lay between the germline ends. Germline V gene sequence: CDR1 DFQATT, CDR2 SNEGSKA (reference sequence).

The chain employs TRBV25-1 and TRBJ2-5, with D perhaps matching TRBD1 or TRBD2 (5 bases each). Trimming stripped 2 bases from V and 1 base from J, with 5 bases between. This CDR3 region has 13 residues. CDR1 MGHDK and CDR2 SYGVNS come from the germline V gene. CDR3 bases: TGTGCCAGCAGTGAAGGGGGCCAAGAGACCCAGTACTTC. This encodes CASSEGGQETQYF.

This clonotype was found many times. This chain connects TRBV11-1 to TRBJ2-2; a possible D gene is TRBD1 (6 bases). CDR1 is SGHAT and CDR2 is FQDESV in the germline V gene (reference sequence). Trimming removed 1 base at V and 6 bases at J, with 9 bases between. The length of the CDR3 is 14 residues. The CDR3 here is CASSLDRVPGELFF. CDR3 DNA sequence: TGTGCCAGCAGCTTAGACAGGGTACCCGGGGAGCTGTTTTTT.

The chain has TRBV12-3 or TRBV12-4 and TRBJ2-5, with D possibly matching TRBD2 (5 bases). CDR3 length: 11 residues. With 8 bases removed from V and 5 bases from J, the gap between germline ends came to 9 bases. For the CDR3, the DNA is TGTGCCAGCGGTCCGGGGGAGACCCAGTACTTC. Amino acid sequence: CASGPGETQYF.

This chain connects TRBV19 to TRBJ1-1; D possibly corresponds to TRBD1 (5 bases). The V end lost 3 bases, the J end lost 4 bases, and 12 bases lay between the germline ends. CDR3 length: 14 residues. Germline V gives CDR1 LNHDA, CDR2 SQIVND (reference sequence). The chain's CDR3 is CASSMVQDITEAFF. Written as DNA, the CDR3 is TGTGCCAGTAGTATGGTACAGGATATCACTGAAGCTTTCTTT.

At least ten counts were recorded for this clonotype. The chain recombines TRBV6-1 with TRBJ2-7; D perhaps matches TRBD2 (6 bases). Germline CDR1 and CDR2: MNHNS and SASEGT. The CDR3 contains 14 residues. Trimming pared 7 bases from V and 10 bases from J, leaving 23 bases between. The DNA for the CDR3 is TGTGCCAGCAATGGATGGGAGGCTGTTGGATCTCAGTACTTC. This gives the protein CASNGWEAVGSQYF.

The rearrangement uses TRBV7-3 and TRBJ2-6; D is uncertain. Trimming took 1 base from V and 2 from J, leaving 6 bases between them. Germline V gene data show CDR1 as SGHTA and CDR2 as FQGTGA. The CDR3 totals 15 residues. DNA of the CDR3: TGTGCCAGCAGCTTAAGTGGGCCTGGGGCCAACGTCCTGACTTTC. It translates to CASSLSGPGANVLTF.

This clonotype was observed many times. CDR3: CASSQWASGSTKNIQYF. The CDR3 DNA follows: TGTGCCAGCAGCCAATGGGCTAGCGGGAGCACCAAAAACATTCAGTACTTC. The genes are TRBV3-1 and TRBJ2-4; 10 bases match TRBD2. Germline trimming cut 2 bases from V and 2 bases from J; bases unmatched to any gene: 6. Germline V CDR1 and CDR2: LGHDT, YNNKEL (reference sequence). This CDR3 is 17 amino acids long. The full variable domain, rest sourced from reference TRBV3-1 and TRBJ2-4, is DTAVSQTPKYLVTQMGNDKSIKCEQNLGHDTMYWYKQDSKKFLKIMFSYNNKELIINETVPNRFSPKSPDKAHLNLHINSLELGDSAVYFCASSQWASGSTKNIQYFGAGTRLSVL.

V and J are TRBV27 and TRBJ2-1; D is perhaps TRBD2 (6 bases). The germline CDR1 and CDR2 sequences are MNHEY and SMNVEV (reference sequence). The ends were cut back, 5 bases at V and 8 bases at J, with 16 bases in the middle. This CDR3 comprises 14 residues. DNA of the CDR3: TGTGCCAGCAGTCTGAGGGTGGGGGGAGATGAGCAGTTCTTC. Its protein product is CASSLRVGGDEQFF.

For the CDR3, the DNA is TGTGCCAGCAGCGCCCGACAGGGGCGGACCGGGGAGCTGTTTTTT. It codes for CASSARQGRTGELFF. The genes are TRBV7-9 and TRBJ2-2, with 8 bases identical to TRBD1. The CDR3 contains 15 residues. Germline CDR1 and CDR2: SEHNR and FQNEAQ (reference sequence). Unmatched junction bases numbered 7, after V lost 5 bases and J lost 5 bases. The variable domain in full, with the rest retrieved from reference TRBV7-9 and TRBJ2-2, is DTGVSQNPRHKITKRGQNVTFRCDPISEHNRLYWYRQTLGQGPEFLTYFQNEAQLEKSRLLSDRFSAERPKGSFSTLEIQRTEQGDSAMYLCASSARQGRTGELFFGEGSRLTVL.

This clonotype was counted a single time. This may arise from a read error, as a much more abundant clone is one base away. The chain carries TRBV28 and TRBJ1-2; the D gene is possibly TRBD1 (6 bases). V lost 6 bases to trimming and J lost 12 bases, with 14 bases between them. The CDR3 covers 11 residues. CDR1 and CDR2 from the germline V gene are MDHEN and SYDVKM. The CDR3 spells CASSPIGGHTF. CDR3 DNA: TGTGCCAGCAGCCCCATCGGGGGCCACACCTTC.

This clonotype showed up just a few times. The chain combines TRBV9 with TRBJ2-7; D gene unclear. Germline CDR1 SGDLS, CDR2 YYNGEE. The CDR3 is 14 amino acids. V lost 0 bases and J 3 bases, leaving 10 bases between the germline ends. CDR3: CASSVAIGNYEQYF. In nucleotides, the CDR3 is TGTGCCAGCAGCGTAGCGATAGGGAACTACGAGCAGTACTTC.

This clonotype has at least ten counts. The chain links TRBV10-3 to TRBJ2-1; 7 bases are a match to TRBD2. The CDR3 has 14 residues. The junction had 8 bases not matched to a gene; V was cut back by 5 bases and J by 7 bases. CDR1 and CDR2 (germline): ENHRY, SYGVKD. DNA for the CDR3: TGTGCCATCAGTCTCGCGGGAGCGGGGAATGAGCAGTTCTTC. Residues: CAISLAGAGNEQFF.

The rearrangement links TRBV18 to TRBJ1-2, with 7 bases aligning to TRBD1. CDR1 is KGHSH, CDR2 LQKENI, per germline. Germline trimming cut 4 bases from V and 8 bases from J; bases unmatched to any gene: 7. The CDR3 loop spans 13 amino acids. CDR3 sequence (DNA): TGTGCCAGCTCACGGGACAGTACGGAAGGCTACACCTTC. Its protein is CASSRDSTEGYTF.

The chain uses TRBV28 and TRBJ2-3; TRBD2 matches at 11 bases. The CDR3 contains 16 residues. With 6 bases clipped from V and 2 bases from J, the junction kept 7 bases outside the gene matches. Germline lookup yields CDR1 MDHEN and CDR2 SYDVKM. CDR3 in DNA: TGTGCCAGCAGGGGTGGGACTAGCGGACCCACAGATACGCAGTATTTT. As protein: CASRGGTSGPTDTQYF. Full variable domain (remainder filled in from reference TRBV28 and TRBJ2-3): DVKVTQSSRYLVKRTGEKVFLECVQDMDHENMFWYRQDPGLGLRLIYFSYDVKMKEKGDIPEGYSVSREKKERFSLILESASTNQTSMYLCASRGGTSGPTDTQYFGPGTRLTVL.